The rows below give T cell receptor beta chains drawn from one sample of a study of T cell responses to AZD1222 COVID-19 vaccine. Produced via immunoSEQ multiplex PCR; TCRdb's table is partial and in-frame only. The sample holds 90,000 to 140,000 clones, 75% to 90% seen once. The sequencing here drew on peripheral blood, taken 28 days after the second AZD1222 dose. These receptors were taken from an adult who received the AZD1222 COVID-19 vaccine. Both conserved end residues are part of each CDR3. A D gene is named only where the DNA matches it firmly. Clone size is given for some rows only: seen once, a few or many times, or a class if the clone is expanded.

CDR3aa: CASSLLGSGAGRTDTQYF; CDR3nt: TGTGCCAGCAGCTTGTTGGGGTCCGGGGCTGGCAGGACAGATACGCAGTATTTT; j_gene: TRBJ2-3; v_gene: TRBV5-6; d_gene: .; abundance: .
CDR3aa: CAWSSGQGKETQYF; CDR3nt: TGTGCCTGGAGTTCAGGACAGGGGAAAGAGACCCAGTACTTC; j_gene: TRBJ2-5; v_gene: TRBV30; d_gene: TRBD1; abundance: .
CDR3aa: CASSEEGTGNEKLFF; CDR3nt: TGTGCCAGCAGTGAGGAGGGGACAGGGAATGAAAAACTGTTTTTT; j_gene: TRBJ1-4; v_gene: TRBV6-1; d_gene: TRBD1; abundance: .
CDR3aa: CASSIPSGSDETQYF; CDR3nt: TGTGCCAGTAGTATCCCATCGGGGTCGGATGAGACCCAGTACTTC; j_gene: TRBJ2-5; v_gene: TRBV19; d_gene: .; abundance: .
CDR3aa: CASSARGDTQYF; CDR3nt: TGTGCCAGCAGCGCTAGGGGAGATACGCAGTATTTT; j_gene: TRBJ2-3; v_gene: TRBV9; d_gene: .; abundance: .
CDR3aa: CASSQDGASGSTREQFF; CDR3nt: TGTGCCAGCAGCCAAGATGGAGCTAGCGGGAGTACTCGGGAGCAGTTCTTC; j_gene: TRBJ2-1; v_gene: TRBV4-2; d_gene: TRBD2; abundance: .
CDR3aa: CAISESGVAGVYEQYF; CDR3nt: TGTGCCATCAGTGAATCGGGGGTAGCGGGAGTTTACGAGCAGTACTTC; j_gene: TRBJ2-7; v_gene: TRBV10-3; d_gene: TRBD2; abundance: .
CDR3aa: CASRLDLTDSYEQYF; CDR3nt: TGTGCCAGCAGACTCGACCTGACGGACTCCTACGAGCAGTACTTC; j_gene: TRBJ2-7; v_gene: TRBV27; d_gene: .; abundance: .
CDR3aa: CASSLGQNTEAFF; CDR3nt: TGTGCCAGCAGCTTAGGTCAGAACACTGAAGCTTTCTTT; j_gene: TRBJ1-1; v_gene: TRBV7-9; d_gene: .; abundance: .
CDR3aa: CASSEWGTGGDYGYTF; CDR3nt: TGTGCCAGCAGTGAATGGGGGACAGGGGGAGACTATGGCTACACCTTC; j_gene: TRBJ1-2; v_gene: TRBV25-1; d_gene: TRBD1; abundance: .
CDR3aa: CASRDRQHGYTF; CDR3nt: TGTGCCAGCAGGGACAGACAACATGGCTACACCTTC; j_gene: TRBJ1-2; v_gene: TRBV6-5; d_gene: .; abundance: .
CDR3aa: CASRTGGSGNTIYF; CDR3nt: TGTGCCAGCAGGACAGGGGGATCTGGAAACACCATATATTTT; j_gene: TRBJ1-3; v_gene: TRBV28; d_gene: TRBD1; abundance: .
CDR3aa: CASSIPYGGSGSPQHF; CDR3nt: TGTGCCAGTAGTATACCGTACGGGGGCAGCGGGTCGCCCCAGCATTTT; j_gene: TRBJ1-5; v_gene: TRBV19; d_gene: .; abundance: .
CDR3aa: CASSSRTPSTEAFF; CDR3nt: TGCGCCAGCAGCTCAAGGACCCCGTCCACTGAAGCTTTCTTT; j_gene: TRBJ1-1; v_gene: TRBV5-1; d_gene: .; abundance: .
CDR3aa: CASSLYSGTSGEQYF; CDR3nt: TGTGCCAGCTCACTCTATTCCGGGACTAGTGGCGAGCAGTACTTC; j_gene: TRBJ2-7; v_gene: TRBV18; d_gene: TRBD2; abundance: .
CDR3aa: CASLTTGKYGYTF; CDR3nt: TGTGCCAGCCTGACTACAGGGAAATATGGCTACACCTTC; j_gene: TRBJ1-2; v_gene: TRBV6-5; d_gene: .; abundance: .
CDR3aa: CASSPFTDGGRAFF; CDR3nt: TGTGCCAGCAGTCCCTTCACGGACGGGGGGAGAGCTTTCTTT; j_gene: TRBJ1-1; v_gene: TRBV27; d_gene: .; abundance: .
CDR3aa: CASSVVGQRVPDTQYF; CDR3nt: TGTGCCAGCAGCGTAGTGGGCCAGAGGGTTCCAGATACGCAGTATTTT; j_gene: TRBJ2-3; v_gene: TRBV9; d_gene: .; abundance: .
CDR3aa: CASSADSSGIAVYGYTF; CDR3nt: TGTGCCAGCAGTGCGGACAGTAGCGGAATCGCGGTGTATGGCTACACCTTC; j_gene: TRBJ1-2; v_gene: TRBV27; d_gene: .; abundance: few
CDR3aa: CASSYGTGGTYEQYF; CDR3nt: TGTGCCAGCAGTTACGGGACAGGGGGCACCTACGAGCAGTACTTC; j_gene: TRBJ2-7; v_gene: TRBV6-5; d_gene: TRBD1; abundance: .
CDR3aa: CASSVEPAGTGADTEAFF; CDR3nt: TGTGCCAGCAGCGTAGAACCCGCCGGGACAGGGGCGGACACTGAAGCTTTCTTT; j_gene: TRBJ1-1; v_gene: TRBV9; d_gene: TRBD1; abundance: .
CDR3aa: CASSGGVRGKLFF; CDR3nt: TGTGCCAGTAGTGGCGGGGTTCGCGGAAAACTGTTTTTT; j_gene: TRBJ1-4; v_gene: TRBV19; d_gene: .; abundance: .
CDR3aa: CASSSQAQPQHF; CDR3nt: TGTGCCAGCAGCTCTCAGGCGCAGCCCCAGCATTTT; j_gene: TRBJ1-5; v_gene: TRBV7-9; d_gene: .; abundance: .
CDR3aa: CASGSLTTQYF; CDR3nt: TGTGCCAGCGGCTCCCTGACGACCCAGTACTTC; j_gene: TRBJ2-5; v_gene: TRBV2; d_gene: .; abundance: .
CDR3aa: CASSVATGGTYGYTF; CDR3nt: TGTGCCAGCAGCGTAGCGACAGGGGGTACCTATGGCTACACCTTC; j_gene: TRBJ1-2; v_gene: TRBV9; d_gene: TRBD1; abundance: .
CDR3aa: CASSLARGSYEQYF; CDR3nt: TGTGCCAGCAGCCTGGCCCGGGGAAGCTACGAGCAGTACTTC; j_gene: TRBJ2-7; v_gene: TRBV6-5; d_gene: .; abundance: .
CDR3aa: CASSLGRIAGGGTDTQYF; CDR3nt: TGTGCCAGCAGCCTAGGACGGATAGCGGGAGGAGGCACAGATACGCAGTATTTT; j_gene: TRBJ2-3; v_gene: TRBV7-3; d_gene: TRBD2; abundance: .
CDR3aa: CASSFSITYEQYF; CDR3nt: TGTGCCAGCAGCTTTTCGATTACCTACGAGCAGTACTTC; j_gene: TRBJ2-7; v_gene: TRBV5-6; d_gene: .; abundance: .
CDR3aa: CASSLRDRANSKVFF; CDR3nt: TGTGCCAGCAGTCTCCGGGACAGGGCTAACTCCAAGGTGTTTTTT; j_gene: TRBJ1-4; v_gene: TRBV28; d_gene: TRBD1; abundance: .
CDR3aa: CASSYGLHYEQYF; CDR3nt: TGTGCCAGCAGTTATGGACTTCACTACGAGCAGTACTTC; j_gene: TRBJ2-7; v_gene: TRBV6-5; d_gene: .; abundance: .
CDR3aa: CASSFPLGQSNYGYTF; CDR3nt: TGTGCCAGCAGTTTCCCCCTCGGACAGAGTAACTATGGCTACACCTTC; j_gene: TRBJ1-2; v_gene: TRBV28; d_gene: .; abundance: once
CDR3aa: CASSLDVLAGGVGNEQFF; CDR3nt: TGTGCCAGCAGCTTGGATGTACTAGCGGGAGGGGTGGGGAATGAGCAGTTCTTC; j_gene: TRBJ2-1; v_gene: TRBV5-6; d_gene: TRBD2; abundance: .
CDR3aa: CASSYEGGDEQFF; CDR3nt: TGTGCCAGCAGCTATGAGGGAGGGGATGAGCAGTTCTTC; j_gene: TRBJ2-1; v_gene: TRBV7-2; d_gene: TRBD2; abundance: .
CDR3aa: CASSLGGTGTGELFF; CDR3nt: TGTGCCAGCAGCTTGGGAGGGACGGGGACCGGGGAGCTGTTTTTT; j_gene: TRBJ2-2; v_gene: TRBV7-3; d_gene: TRBD2; abundance: once